This passage covers 16 T cell receptor beta chains from one sample sequenced in a study of molecular identifiers for immune sequencing clone quantification. TCRdb called the PCR reads again in MiXCR, with one record for every CDR3 protein. Of about 36,000 distinct CDR3 sequences in the sample, 18% were seen once. The sequenced material came from naive CD8+ T cells from blood, with Jurkat cell RNA spiked in. The subset denotes: FACS-sorted CD8+CD4-CCR7+CD45RA+ naive T cells. The origin of the receptors is a human donor in good health. Some libraries in this study had Jurkat cell RNA spiked in.

This clonotype was detected many times. This rearrangement joins TRBV6-2 or TRBV6-3 to TRBJ1-2; D not certain. V was pared by 0 bases and J by 8 bases, with 19 bases between. Germline V CDR1 and CDR2: MNHEY, SVGEGT. The CDR3 length is 16 residues. CDR3 residues: CASSYSREGGYLGYTF. The CDR3 DNA is TGTGCCAGCAGTTACTCGAGAGAGGGCGGTTATTTGGGCTACACCTTC.

This clonotype appeared many times. V is TRBV4-3 and J is TRBJ2-7; 9 positions agree with TRBD1. This CDR3 contains 13 residues. Losses at the gene ends were 4 bases for V and 4 bases for J; bases not matched to a gene: 2. The germline V gene encodes CDR1 LGHNA and CDR2 YSLEER. CDR3 bases: TGCGCCAGCAGCCTGGACAGGGGTTACGAGCAGTACTTC. Translation gives CASSLDRGYEQYF.

This clonotype was detected ten times or more. The genes are TRBV7-8 and TRBJ2-3, with no clear D. CDR1 and CDR2 (germline): SGHVS, FQNEAQ. The V and J ends lost 1 base and 1 base respectively, with 12 bases between them. The CDR3 totals 16 residues. This CDR3 is CASSLERLPGTDTQYF. The CDR3 nucleotides read TGTGCCAGCAGCTTAGAGAGACTCCCGGGCACAGATACGCAGTATTTT.

Ten or more counts support this clonotype. The genes are TRBV11-2 and TRBJ2-3; D possibly uses TRBD1 or TRBD2 (7 bases each). Germline V CDR1 and CDR2: SGHAT, FQNNGV. The CDR3 totals 15 residues. Between the trimmed V and J ends, which lost 1 base and 1 base, there was a span of 9 bases. CDR3 loop: CASSLAGGGTDTQYF. The CDR3 DNA sequence: TGTGCCAGCAGCTTAGCAGGGGGGGGCACAGATACGCAGTATTTT.

Many counts were recorded for this clonotype. The chain combines TRBV7-9 with TRBJ2-7; TRBD2 is a possible D gene (6 bases). V lost 3 bases to trimming and J lost 6 bases, with 15 bases between them. Germline-derived CDR1 and CDR2 are SEHNR and FQNEAQ (reference sequence). The CDR3 runs to 14 residues. CDR3 protein: CASSFGGARVEQYF. CDR3 bases: TGTGCCAGCAGCTTCGGCGGGGCGCGGGTCGAGCAGTACTTC.

This clonotype was seen many times. The chain couples TRBV6-5 to TRBJ2-1; 8 bases are shared with TRBD2. The CDR3 has 16 amino acids. Germline V gene lookup returns CDR1 MNHEY and CDR2 SVGAGI. The V segment lost 5 bases and the J segment 5 bases; nucleotides outside the gene matches: 11. The CDR3 loop is CASSLLPGRADNEQFF. CDR3 coding DNA: TGTGCCAGCAGTCTCCTCCCCGGGAGGGCTGACAATGAGCAGTTCTTC.

This clonotype was counted ten times or more. J is TRBJ1-5 and V is TRBV7-2, with D hard to call. Germline V gene lookup returns CDR1 SGHTA and CDR2 FQGNSA. Trimming cost V 8 bases and J 5 bases, with 13 bases left between them. The CDR3 totals 13 residues. CDR3 DNA sequence: TGTGCCAGCTCTTTGGTTTCGGATCAGCCCCAGCATTTT. Translating it yields CASSLVSDQPQHF. The whole variable domain, remainder taken from reference TRBV7-2 and TRBJ1-5, is GAGVSQSPSNKVTEKGKDVELRCDPISGHTALYWYRQSLGQGLEFLIYFQGNSAPDKSGLPSDRFSAERTGGSVSTLTIQRTQQEDSAVYLCASSLVSDQPQHFGDGTRLSIL.

This chain connects TRBV11-2 to TRBJ1-1; 7 bases align to TRBD1. V trimming: 5 bases; J trimming: 0 bases; junction bases outside the gene matches: 3. Germline V gives CDR1 SGHAT, CDR2 FQNNGV. This CDR3 region has 14 residues. The CDR3, as DNA: TGTGCCAGCAGCCCGACAGGGTTGAACACTGAAGCTTTCTTT. Translation: CASSPTGLNTEAFF.

The sample holds many counts of this clonotype. The chain uses TRBV9 and TRBJ2-7; 8 bases line up with TRBD1. There are 15 residues in the CDR3. Trimming removed 3 bases from V and 3 bases from J; junction bases left unmatched: 8. CDR1 is SGDLS and CDR2 is YYNGEE in the germline V gene. This CDR3 reads CASSGRQGKNYEQYF. The CDR3 DNA reads as TGTGCCAGCAGCGGAAGACAGGGGAAAAACTACGAGCAGTACTTC. The full variable domain, completed using reference TRBV9 and TRBJ2-7, is DSGVTQTPKHLITATGQRVTLRCSPRSGDLSVYWYQQSLDQGLQFLIQYYNGEERAKGNILERFSAQQFPDLHSELNLSSLELGDSALYFCASSGRQGKNYEQYFGPGTRLTVT.

The chain links TRBV4-3 to TRBJ2-7, with 8 nucleotides matching TRBD2. The J segment lost 1 base and the V segment lost 0 bases, leaving 5 bases of the junction unmatched. Germline values: CDR1 LGHNA, CDR2 YSLEER. CDR3 length: 16 amino acids. Here the CDR3 DNA reads TGCGCCAGCAGCCAAGATGGGCTAGCGGGTTCCTACGAGCAGTACTTC. Amino acid sequence: CASSQDGLAGSYEQYF.

The rearrangement joins TRBV4-2 to TRBJ2-1, with 10 bases fitting TRBD2. V was clipped by 0 bases and J by 8 bases; unmatched bases: 7. Germline-derived CDR1 and CDR2 are LGHNA and YNFKEQ. The CDR3 runs to 16 residues. The CDR3 DNA reads as TGTGCCAGCAGCCAAGATGAAGCGGGAGGGCCGTATGAGCAGTTCTTC. This translates into CASSQDEAGGPYEQFF.

In this sample, this clonotype turned up a few times. This rearrangement joins TRBV27 to TRBJ2-7; TRBD2 matches at 7 bases. The CDR3 loop spans 15 amino acids. The ends lost 2 bases at V and 4 bases at J; junction bases unmatched: 8. Germline V CDR1 and CDR2: MNHEY, SMNVEV (reference sequence). The CDR3, as DNA: TGTGCCAGCAGTTTAGTGGGGAGGGGTCTTTACGAGCAGTACTTC. This encodes CASSLVGRGLYEQYF.

The chain couples TRBV18 to TRBJ2-5, with D unresolved. Trimming removed 1 base from V and 5 bases from J, with 11 bases in between. The CDR3 sequence is 14 residues long. The germline CDR1 and CDR2 sequences are KGHSH and LQKENI. CDR3 in amino acids: CASSPRERPETQYF. CDR3 DNA: TGTGCCAGCTCACCACGTGAACGCCCCGAGACCCAGTACTTC.

This clonotype is categorized as medium-sized. The gene calls are TRBV7-9 and TRBJ2-1; possible D gene TRBD1, 8 bases. The germline gives CDR1 SEHNR, CDR2 FQNEAQ (reference sequence). The V end was cut by 3 bases, the J end by 8 bases, with 17 bases between. This CDR3 region has 15 residues. DNA of the CDR3: TGTGCCAGCAGCTTCCCACTACAGGGGGGGGATGAGCAGTTCTTC. Translated: CASSFPLQGGDEQFF. Together with reference TRBV7-9 and TRBJ2-1, the CDR3 gives the full variable domain: DTGVSQNPRHKITKRGQNVTFRCDPISEHNRLYWYRQTLGQGPEFLTYFQNEAQLEKSRLLSDRFSAERPKGSFSTLEIQRTEQGDSAMYLCASSFPLQGGDEQFFGPGTRLTVL.

This clonotype has a handful of counts. The chain recombines TRBV7-8 with TRBJ2-1; D may be TRBD1 (5 bases). Germline V gene data show CDR1 as SGHVS and CDR2 as FQNEAQ. V lost 4 bases, J lost 8 bases, and 12 bases lay in between. The CDR3 has 13 amino acids. The CDR3 region is CASSSIRAHEQFF. The CDR3 DNA follows: TGTGCCAGCAGCTCGATCAGGGCCCATGAGCAGTTCTTC. Together with reference TRBV7-8 and TRBJ2-1, the CDR3 gives the full variable domain: GAGVSQSPRYKVAKRGQDVALRCDPISGHVSLFWYQQALGQGPEFLTYFQNEAQLDKSGLPSDRFFAERPEGSVSTLKIQRTQQEDSAVYLCASSSIRAHEQFFGPGTRLTVL.

This clonotype was detected a few times. The chain recombines TRBV27 with TRBJ1-5; D remains unclear. V lost 3 bases to trimming and J lost 0 bases, with 9 bases between them. The CDR3 has 15 residues. Germline V gives CDR1 MNHEY, CDR2 SMNVEV (reference sequence). As DNA, the CDR3 is TGTGCCAGCAGTTTTGACGGAACTAGCAATCAGCCCCAGCATTTT. Translating gives CASSFDGTSNQPQHF.